One and the same sample provided the 8 T cell receptor beta chains below, sequenced in a study of T cell changes during pregnancy in multiple sclerosis. This table comes from immunoSEQ multiplex PCR, and its TCRdb copy is limited to in-frame clones, with some not included. The repertoire holds tens of thousands of clones, with just over 90% as singletons. Sequenced material: CD4+ T cells from peripheral blood mononuclear cells, taken before pregnancy. These TCRs come from a female donor with multiple sclerosis, enrolled in a pregnancy study.

The chain employs TRBV7-9 and TRBJ1-4, with unresolved D. V lost 2 bases and J 8 bases, leaving 12 bases between the germline ends. CDR3 size: 14 residues. Germline V gene data show CDR1 as SEHNR and CDR2 as FQNEAQ (reference sequence). Here the CDR3 reads CASSLSVGREKLFF. For the CDR3, the DNA is TGTGCCAGCAGCTTATCCGTCGGTCGGGAAAAACTGTTTTTT.

This clone appeared a few times. This chain connects TRBV30 to TRBJ1-1; D is undetermined. V was clipped by 5 bases and J by 1 base, with 11 bases between them. This CDR3 is 13 amino acids long. The germline CDR1 and CDR2 sequences are GTSNPN and SVGIG (reference sequence). CDR3 residues: CAWHPRRNTEAFF. The CDR3 DNA is TGTGCCTGGCACCCTAGGCGGAACACTGAAGCTTTCTTT.

This sequence joins TRBV27 and TRBJ1-2; possibly TRBD1 for D (5 bases). From germline, CDR1 is MNHEY and CDR2 SMNVEV (reference sequence). V lost 4 bases to trimming and J lost 4 bases, with 10 bases between them. This CDR3 has 13 residues. CDR3 loop: CASSSRDSYGYTF. The DNA of the CDR3 is TGTGCCAGCAGTTCCAGGGATTCCTATGGCTACACCTTC.

This chain connects TRBV2 to TRBJ2-5; possibly TRBD1 for D (7 bases). The CDR3 is 15 amino acids. CDR1 and CDR2 (germline): SNHLY, FYNNEI. V dropped 7 bases and J dropped 1 base, with 16 bases sitting between them. This chain's CDR3 is CASTAGQSLQETQYF. The DNA of the CDR3 is TGTGCCAGCACCGCGGGACAGAGCCTCCAAGAGACCCAGTACTTC.

Written as DNA, the CDR3 is TGTGCCAGCAGCACCTCCCGAACAGCGGGAGGGGGTGAGCAGTTCTTC. This gives the protein CASSTSRTAGGGEQFF. The chain is built from TRBV7-3 and TRBJ2-1; TRBD2 matches at 10 bases. With V trimmed by 5 bases and J by 9 bases, 13 bases remained unmatched. The CDR3 is made up of 16 amino acids. Germline V CDR1 and CDR2: SGHTA, FQGTGA.

The CDR3 bases are TGTGCCAGCAGCCCATGGAAACCTGCTCGACTAGCGGAAAAACTAGCCTACGAGCAGTACTTC. Protein product: CASSPWKPARLAEKLAYEQYF. This rearrangement joins TRBV4-2 to TRBJ2-7, with 9 bases fitting TRBD2. From germline, CDR1 is LGHNA and CDR2 YNFKEQ. The CDR3 spans 21 residues. V was clipped by 4 bases and J by 2 bases; unmatched bases: 24.

The chain combines TRBV30 with TRBJ1-5; D gene unclear. Germline lookup yields CDR1 GTSNPN and CDR2 SVGIG (reference sequence). CDR3 length equals 16 residues. V was shortened by 2 bases and J by 3 bases, with 17 bases between the two germline ends. The DNA for the CDR3 is TGTGCCTGGAGTCTCGGACGGACTATTCTCAATCAGCCCCAGCATTTT. Translated, it gives CAWSLGRTILNQPQHF. The entire variable domain, with the rest obtained from reference TRBV30 and TRBJ1-5, is as follows: SQTIHQWPATLVQPVGSPLSLECTVEGTSNPNLYWYRQAAGRGLQLLFYSVGIGQISSEVPQNLSASRPQDRQFILSSKKLLLSDSGFYLCAWSLGRTILNQPQHFGDGTRLSIL.

V and J are TRBV19 and TRBJ1-5, with D unclear. CDR1 and CDR2 (germline): LNHDA, SQIVND (reference sequence). The CDR3 has 13 residues. The CDR3 sequence is CATSGYSNQPQHF. The CDR3 DNA follows: TGTGCTACATCGGGTTATAGCAATCAGCCCCAGCATTTT.